These 15 T cell receptor beta chains were all obtained from the same sample, sequenced in a study of Ad26.COV2.S vaccination and SARS-CoV-2 variants. Documented treatment: 15 to 20 received Ad26.COV2.S at low or high dose, single or two shots; roughly five received placebo; per-sample allocation not given. Samples analyzed were those drawn on day 63 after the first vaccine or placebo injection. Sequenced by immunoSEQ multiplex PCR; TCRdb stores in-frame clones only, minus some. Of about 400,000 clones in the sample, about 90% are singletons; the top ten hold 1.5% to 2%. This specimen consisted of peripheral blood, obtained in a trial of Ad26.COV2.S vaccine versus placebo. Receptors originate from a person between 18 and 59 years old who received the Ad26.COV2.S COVID-19 vaccine or a placebo.

V and J are TRBV28 and TRBJ1-6; D remains ambiguous. Per germline, CDR1 MDHEN and CDR2 SYDVKM. The germline V and J ends were trimmed by 6 bases and 3 bases, with 12 bases remaining between them. This CDR3 comprises 15 residues. CDR3 sequence (DNA): TGTGCCAGCAGCCCTCAATTAGGCTATAATTCACCCCTCCACTTT. It encodes CASSPQLGYNSPLHF.

The chain has TRBV29-1 and TRBJ2-7, with D unclear. There are 13 residues in the CDR3. Looked up from germline, CDR1 is SQVTM and CDR2 is ANQGSEA. V lost 2 bases and J 5 bases, leaving 13 bases between the germline ends. CDR3 coding DNA: TGCAGCGTTGAATTACAAGGAGATAACGAGCAGTACTTC. Translating gives CSVELQGDNEQYF.

V usage is TRBV7-8 and J usage is TRBJ2-2, with a tentative D call TRBD2 (5 bases). Trimming pared 3 bases from V and 0 bases from J, leaving 8 bases between. The CDR3 is 15 residues long. Germline V gene data show CDR1 as SGHVS and CDR2 as FQNEAQ. CDR3 sequence (DNA): TGTGCCAGCAGCTTGAGGGAGACGAACACCGGGGAGCTGTTTTTT. Its protein is CASSLRETNTGELFF.

The V call is TRBV30, the J call TRBJ2-7; possibly TRBD2 for D (5 bases). The CDR3 spans 16 residues. The V gene lost 0 bases and the J gene lost 3 bases, with 18 bases spanning the gap. CDR1 GTSNPN and CDR2 SVGIG come from the germline V gene (reference sequence). CDR3 amino acids: CAWSVLSPGSHYEQYF. The CDR3 DNA follows: TGTGCCTGGAGTGTACTGTCCCCGGGGTCCCACTACGAGCAGTACTTC.

The J gene is TRBJ1-1, the V gene TRBV5-4, with no clear D. Germline V gene sequence: CDR1 SGHNT, CDR2 YYREEE (reference sequence). The V gene lost 7 bases and the J gene lost 3 bases, with 13 bases spanning the gap. This CDR3 has 13 residues. The DNA for the CDR3 is TGTGCCAGCTCACGGGGTTTGGACACTGAAGCTTTCTTT. This codes for CASSRGLDTEAFF.

The chain is built from TRBV9 and TRBJ2-2; no firm D call. V gave up 4 bases and J gave up 8 bases, with 6 bases separating them. CDR1 is SGDLS, CDR2 YYNGEE, per germline. CDR3 length equals 11 residues. The CDR3 region has the DNA TGTGCCAGCAGCCGGTTGGGGGAGCTGTTTTTT. Its protein is CASSRLGELFF.

The rearrangement links TRBV4-3 to TRBJ1-3; D is uncertain. The CDR3 spans 16 residues. Germline V lookup: CDR1 LGHNA, CDR2 YSLEER. V was trimmed by 3 bases and J by 0 bases, leaving 12 bases between them. As DNA, the CDR3 is TGCGCCAGCAGCCACAACCCAGCATTCTCTGGAAACACCATATATTTT. It specifies CASSHNPAFSGNTIYF.

The chain couples TRBV6-2 or TRBV6-3 to TRBJ2-7, with D perhaps matching TRBD2 (5 bases). Germline V gene data show CDR1 as MNHEY and CDR2 as SVGEGT. The length of the CDR3 is 13 residues. The V and J ends lost 5 bases and 3 bases respectively, with 11 bases between them. The CDR3 sequence: CASSIGIFYEQYF. DNA for the CDR3: TGTGCCAGCAGTATCGGGATCTTCTACGAGCAGTACTTC.

The CDR3 reads CASGGQGTEAFF. CDR3 sequence (DNA): TGTGCCAGTGGGGGACAGGGGACTGAAGCTTTCTTT. The chain joins TRBV19 to TRBJ1-1; TRBD1 agrees at 10 bases. V was clipped by 8 bases and J by 5 bases; unmatched bases: 2. CDR3 length: 12 residues. Per germline, CDR1 LNHDA and CDR2 SQIVND (reference sequence).

This clone was seen more than once but under ten times. Other DNA sequences in the sample encode the same CDR3. The rearrangement links TRBV30 to TRBJ1-1; a weak D match, TRBD1 (5 bases). The CDR3 totals 13 residues. Germline V lookup: CDR1 GTSNPN, CDR2 SVGIG (reference sequence). V was cut by 0 bases and J by 3 bases, with 8 bases left in between. In nucleotides, the CDR3 is TGTGCCTGGAGTGTACGCAGGGACACTGAAGCTTTCTTT. It codes for CAWSVRRDTEAFF.

Comments on this clone: At one end the junction does not follow the germline gene, possibly because of a read error. The chain links TRBV19 to TRBJ2-2; D gene unclear. The CDR3 totals 14 residues. Germline V gives CDR1 LNHDA, CDR2 SQIVND (reference sequence). CDR3 loop: CASSIVFETEELFF. The CDR3, as DNA: TGTGCCAGTAGTATAGTATTCGAAACCGAGGAGCTGTTTTTT.

This chain joins TRBV6-5 and TRBJ2-3, with D tentatively TRBD2 (6 bases). The CDR3 runs 13 residues. Trimming took off 7 bases at V and 5 bases at J, with 13 bases between the two ends. Looked up from germline, CDR1 is MNHEY and CDR2 is SVGAGI. This CDR3 is CASKLPGVDTQYF. The CDR3 bases are TGTGCCAGCAAGTTACCGGGGGTAGATACGCAGTATTTT.

The genes are TRBV19 and TRBJ2-3, with TRBD2 as a possible D gene (5 bases). V shed 3 bases and J shed 0 bases, with 10 bases lying between them. The CDR3 loop spans 15 amino acids. Germline values: CDR1 LNHDA, CDR2 SQIVND (reference sequence). Here the CDR3 reads CASSISGSSTDTQYF. In nucleotides, the CDR3 is TGTGCCAGTAGTATCAGCGGTTCTAGCACAGATACGCAGTATTTT.

The rearrangement joins TRBV6-2 or TRBV6-3 to TRBJ1-2, with TRBD1 as a possible D gene (5 bases). The germline V gene has CDR1 MNHEY and CDR2 SVGEGT. The CDR3 is 11 amino acids. The V gene lost 4 bases and the J gene lost 10 bases, with 10 bases spanning the gap. CDR3 coding DNA: TGTGCCAGCAGTTGGGGGACGGACTACACCTTC. It is translated as CASSWGTDYTF.

The chain employs TRBV7-2 and TRBJ2-7; 10 nucleotides match TRBD1. Germline CDR1 and CDR2: SGHTA and FQGNSA. V gave up 4 bases and J gave up 2 bases; unmatched junction bases: 2. There are 14 residues in the CDR3. The CDR3 sequence is CASSSGTGAYEQYF. Written as DNA, the CDR3 is TGTGCCAGCAGCTCCGGGACAGGGGCCTACGAGCAGTACTTC.